This TCR beta chain appears in the sequencing data of a study of CD8 T cells in Susac syndrome. High-throughput TCR beta sequencing covered peripheral CD8+ and CD4+ T cells. A note on this clonotype: The antigen is not known.

The RNA, about 0.45 to 1 ug, was put through reverse transcription using random hexamers. A multiplex approach, immunoSEQ multiplex PCR, amplified TCR beta CDR3 across 54 Vbeta and 13 Jbeta. From the immunoSEQ multiplex PCR reads, TCRdb called clonotypes with MiXCR, one entry per CDR3 protein. The sample holds roughly 150,000 distinct CDR3 sequences, roughly nine tenths seen once. Overall study results and limits: The number of individuals included in the study's TCR sequencing and HLA analysis was acknowledged as relatively small.

This clonotype originated in a human donor in good health. The sample was CD4+ T cells from PBMCs.

This chain's CDR3 is CASSYRTGSETQYF. The CDR3 region has the DNA TGTGCCAGCAGCTACCGGACAGGGTCAGAGACCCAGTACTTC. The V gene is TRBV14, the J gene TRBJ2-5; 8 bases are shared with TRBD1. Germline V gene sequence: CDR1 SGHDN, CDR2 FVKESK. The CDR3 has 14 residues. V lost 5 bases to trimming and J lost 4 bases; unmatched junction nucleotides: 6.